This T cell receptor beta chain is drawn from a study of blood T cell repertoires in COVID-19. Study-wide background: From the United States, Italy and Spain came samples of acute and convalescent COVID-19. Nucleic acid was either cDNA or gDNA, and it came from T cells, B-cell-depleted T cells, or PBMCs.

CDR3 length: 16 residues. Looked up from germline, CDR1 is SGHAT and CDR2 is FQDESV (reference sequence). Trimming took 5 bases from V and 4 from J; bases not matched to a gene: 3. TCRdb keeps only in-frame clones here, not all; method: immunoSEQ multiplex PCR. Among approximately 180,000 clones, roughly 88% were seen once, and the ten largest hold about a tenth. J is TRBJ2-3 and V is TRBV11-1; 16 bases align to TRBD2. Sequencing input: peripheral blood. The clonotype originates from a human donor with active or convalescent COVID-19. The donor label of this sample is uncertain. The CDR3 DNA reads TGTGCCAGCAGCAAGGGACTAGCGGGGGGGGCAGATACGCAGTATTTT. Amino acids: CASSKGLAGGADTQYF.